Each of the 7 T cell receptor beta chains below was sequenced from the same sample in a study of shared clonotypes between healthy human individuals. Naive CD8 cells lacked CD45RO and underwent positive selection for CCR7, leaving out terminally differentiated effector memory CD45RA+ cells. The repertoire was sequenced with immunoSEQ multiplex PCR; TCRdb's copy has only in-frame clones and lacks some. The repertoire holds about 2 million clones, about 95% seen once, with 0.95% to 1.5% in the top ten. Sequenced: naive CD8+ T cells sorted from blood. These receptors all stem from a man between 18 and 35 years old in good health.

The CDR3 loop reads CASSLTPAGANVLTF. For the CDR3, the DNA is TGTGCCAGCAGTTTAACGCCTGCGGGGGCCAACGTCCTGACTTTC. The chain employs TRBV27 and TRBJ2-6, with D hard to call. The germline V gene has CDR1 MNHEY and CDR2 SMNVEV (reference sequence). There are 15 residues in the CDR3. Trimming pared 2 bases from V and 4 bases from J, leaving 9 bases between.

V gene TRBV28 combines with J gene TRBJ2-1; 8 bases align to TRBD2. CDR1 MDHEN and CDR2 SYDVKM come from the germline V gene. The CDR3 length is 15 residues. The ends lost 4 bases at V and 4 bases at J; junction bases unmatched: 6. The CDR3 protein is CASSSPGTRYNEQFF. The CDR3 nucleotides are TGTGCCAGCAGTTCACCCGGGACTAGGTACAATGAGCAGTTCTTC.

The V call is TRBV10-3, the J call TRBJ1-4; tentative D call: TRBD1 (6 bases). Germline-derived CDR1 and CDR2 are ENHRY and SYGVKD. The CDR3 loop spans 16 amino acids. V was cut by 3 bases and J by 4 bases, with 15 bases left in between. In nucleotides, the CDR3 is TGTGCCATCAGTGACCCAGGGGAGGGGCTTAATGAAAAACTGTTTTTT. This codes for CAISDPGEGLNEKLFF.

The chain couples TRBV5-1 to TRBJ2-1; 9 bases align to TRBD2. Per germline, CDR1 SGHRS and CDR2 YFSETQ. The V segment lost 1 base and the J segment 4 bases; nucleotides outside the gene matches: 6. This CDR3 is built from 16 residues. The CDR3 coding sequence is TGCGCCAGCAGCTTGATGGCGGGGGGGGATTACAATGAGCAGTTCTTC. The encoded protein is CASSLMAGGDYNEQFF. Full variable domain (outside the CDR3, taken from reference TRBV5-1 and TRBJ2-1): KAGVTQTPRYLIKTRGQQVTLSCSPISGHRSVSWYQQTPGQGLQFLFEYFSETQRNKGNFPGRFSGRQFSNSRSEMNVSTLELGDSALYLCASSLMAGGDYNEQFFGPGTRLTVL.

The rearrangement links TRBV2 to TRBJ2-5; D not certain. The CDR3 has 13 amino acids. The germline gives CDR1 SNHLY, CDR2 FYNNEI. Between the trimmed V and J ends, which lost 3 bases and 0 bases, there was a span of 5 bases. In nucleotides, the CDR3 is TGTGCCAGCAGTGAGGCAAACCAAGAGACCCAGTACTTC. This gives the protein CASSEANQETQYF.

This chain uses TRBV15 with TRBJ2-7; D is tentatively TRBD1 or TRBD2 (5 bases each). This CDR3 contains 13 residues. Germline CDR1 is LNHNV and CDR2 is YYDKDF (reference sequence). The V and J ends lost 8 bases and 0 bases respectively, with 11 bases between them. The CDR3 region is CATGGGSSYEQYF. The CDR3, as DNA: TGTGCCACCGGGGGTGGGAGCTCCTACGAGCAGTACTTC.

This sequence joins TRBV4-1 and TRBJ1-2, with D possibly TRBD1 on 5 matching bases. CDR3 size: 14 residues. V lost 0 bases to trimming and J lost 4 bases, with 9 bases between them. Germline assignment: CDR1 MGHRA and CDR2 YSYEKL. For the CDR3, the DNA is TGCGCCAGCAGCCAAGAAGGCCAGGGCTATGGCTACACCTTC. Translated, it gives CASSQEGQGYGYTF.